This T cell receptor beta chain was sequenced for a study of monozygotic twins with inflammatory bowel disease. The study, taken as a whole, reports: T cell subtypes were not distinguishable in this analysis. Varied immunosuppressive treatments among patients may have increased repertoire variability.

Each donor had 2.5 ml of blood drawn. Concerning this clonotype itself: Its matching antigen is unknown.

The UMIs contained a 6-nucleotide sample barcode. They were added by template switching during cDNA synthesis. TCRdb re-called the 5' RACE reads; every CDR3 protein appears as one record, without DNA. With some 440,000 distinct CDR3 sequences in the sample, the ten largest clones hold about 2.3%. Input material: blood. This TCR came from a human donor with ulcerative colitis or Crohn's disease, or a healthy co-twin of an affected twin (not recorded which).

The CDR3 is CASSLAWQGNQPQHF. The V call is TRBV7-2, the J call TRBJ1-5; the D gene TCRdb calls, TRBD1, cannot be checked with no DNA. Germline V CDR1 and CDR2: SGHTA, FQGNSA. CDR3 length: 15 amino acids.